Below are 29 T cell receptor beta chains sequenced from a single sample in a study of T cell responses to AZD1222 COVID-19 vaccine. Using immunoSEQ multiplex PCR, the repertoire was profiled, and TCRdb retains in-frame clones only, with some absent. Here the sample spans 150,000 to 200,000 clones, 75% to 90% being singletons. The sample in question was peripheral blood, obtained 28 days after the second dose of the MenACWY control vaccine. These receptors all stem from an adult who received the MenACWY meningococcal vaccine as a control.

CDR3 region: CASGTGGRDTQYF. CDR3 in DNA: TGTGCCAGTGGGACAGGGGGGAGAGATACGCAGTATTTT. The genes are TRBV19 and TRBJ2-3; 11 nucleotides line up with TRBD1. Germline assignment: CDR1 LNHDA and CDR2 SQIVND (reference sequence). Trimming at V came to 8 bases and at J to 5 bases, leaving 3 bases not matched to a gene. The length of the CDR3 is 13 residues.

The rearrangement links TRBV12-3 or TRBV12-4 to TRBJ1-1; D not certain. The CDR3 is 11 amino acids. V was trimmed by 6 bases and J by 1 base, leaving 3 bases between them. CDR3 protein: CASSSNTEAFF. The CDR3 DNA follows: TGTGCCAGCAGCTCGAACACTGAAGCTTTCTTT.

CDR3 in DNA: TGTGCCAGCAGTTCCCCTCGACAGGGGGTGAATCAGCCCCAGCATTTT. This sequence encodes CASSSPRQGVNQPQHF. The chain couples TRBV28 to TRBJ1-5, with 9 nucleotides matching TRBD1. The ends lost 4 bases at V and 4 bases at J; junction bases unmatched: 8. This CDR3 has 16 residues. CDR1 MDHEN and CDR2 SYDVKM come from the germline V gene.

V usage is TRBV5-1 and J usage is TRBJ1-6; 7 nucleotides agree with TRBD1. The CDR3 runs to 18 residues. In germline, CDR1 is SGHRS, CDR2 YFSETQ. The junction had 15 bases not matched to a gene; V was cut back by 4 bases and J by 5 bases. The CDR3 bases are TGCGCCAGCAGCCCCCGGGACCCAGGACAGGCTGATAATTCACCCCTCCACTTT. Translating it yields CASSPRDPGQADNSPLHF. Full variable domain (remainder filled in from reference TRBV5-1 and TRBJ1-6): KAGVTQTPRYLIKTRGQQVTLSCSPISGHRSVSWYQQTPGQGLQFLFEYFSETQRNKGNFPGRFSGRQFSNSRSEMNVSTLELGDSALYLCASSPRDPGQADNSPLHFGNGTRLTVT.

The V and J genes are TRBV7-2 and TRBJ2-1, with TRBD1 as a possible D gene (5 bases). The CDR3 extends over 13 amino acids. V was cut by 3 bases and J by 8 bases, with 11 bases left in between. Germline V lookup: CDR1 SGHTA, CDR2 FQGNSA. Here the CDR3 reads CASSFGRGDEQFF. DNA for the CDR3: TGTGCCAGCAGCTTCGGAAGGGGTGATGAGCAGTTCTTC.

The J gene is TRBJ1-2, the V gene TRBV6-5, with TRBD1 identical over 7 bases. Germline trimming cut 0 bases from V and 4 bases from J; bases unmatched to any gene: 2. The CDR3 covers 14 residues. Germline loops: CDR1 MNHEY, CDR2 SVGAGI. The CDR3 DNA is TGTGCCAGCAGTTACTCAGGACAGGCCTATGGCTACACCTTC. Its protein product is CASSYSGQAYGYTF.

V usage is TRBV19 and J usage is TRBJ1-2; the D is unclear. CDR1 LNHDA and CDR2 SQIVND come from the germline V gene (reference sequence). The CDR3 covers 13 residues. The ends were cut back, 7 bases at V and 11 bases at J, with 20 bases in the middle. CDR3 in amino acids: CASMELQRYWYTF. The DNA of the CDR3 is TGTGCCAGTATGGAGCTTCAGAGGTATTGGTACACCTTC.

The count of this clone is one. The gene calls are TRBV14 and TRBJ1-3; D perhaps matches TRBD1 (6 bases). The CDR3 sequence is 16 residues long. The ends were cut back, 3 bases at V and 0 bases at J, with 12 bases in the middle. Germline V gene data show CDR1 as SGHDN and CDR2 as FVKESK. The CDR3: CASSQATGPSGNTIYF. The CDR3 DNA is TGTGCCAGCAGCCAGGCGACAGGCCCCTCTGGAAACACCATATATTTT.

This clone was found a few times. This chain joins TRBV29-1 and TRBJ1-1; 8 bases align to TRBD1. V shed 6 bases and J 4 bases; nucleotides not matched to a gene: 13. The CDR3 runs to 15 residues. Germline CDR1 SQVTM, CDR2 ANQGSEA. CDR3 coding DNA: TGCAGCGTGGCGGACAGGGAAGGGTTGACCACTGAAGCTTTCTTT. Translating it yields CSVADREGLTTEAFF.

The chain recombines TRBV9 with TRBJ2-6; D unclear. Trimming cost V 0 bases and J 0 bases, with 4 bases left between them. The CDR3 totals 15 residues. The germline V gene has CDR1 SGDLS and CDR2 YYNGEE. The CDR3, as DNA: TGTGCCAGCAGCGTAGCTTACTCTGGGGCCAACGTCCTGACTTTC. It encodes CASSVAYSGANVLTF.

The chain has TRBV18 and TRBJ1-1; D is perhaps TRBD1 (5 bases). The germline V and J ends were trimmed by 1 base and 4 bases, with 7 bases remaining between them. The CDR3 extends over 13 amino acids. The germline gives CDR1 KGHSH, CDR2 LQKENI. CDR3 bases: TGTGCCAGCTCACCACAGGGGATCACTGAAGCTTTCTTT. This translates into CASSPQGITEAFF.

The CDR3 DNA sequence: TGTGCCAGCAGTTTGGGGGGTTATCCCGGGGAGCTGTTTTTT. It specifies CASSLGGYPGELFF. J is TRBJ2-2 and V is TRBV6-5, with a possible D match to TRBD2 (6 bases). CDR1 is MNHEY, CDR2 SVGAGI, per germline. Trimming took 4 bases from V and 6 from J, leaving 12 bases between them. There are 14 residues in the CDR3.

This chain's CDR3 is CASSFTGQGRQPQHF. The CDR3 nucleotides read TGTGCCAGCAGTTTTACGGGACAGGGCCGCCAGCCCCAGCATTTT. The gene calls are TRBV5-6 and TRBJ1-5; 9 bases agree with TRBD1. Germline-derived CDR1 and CDR2 are SGHDT and YYEEEE. V lost 5 bases to trimming and J lost 7 bases; unmatched junction nucleotides: 10. The CDR3 loop spans 15 amino acids. The complete variable domain, with remaining parts taken from reference TRBV5-6 and TRBJ1-5, reads DAGVTQSPTHLIKTRGQQVTLRCSPKSGHDTVSWYQQALGQGPQFIFQYYEEEERQRGNFPDRFSGHQFPNYSSELNVNALLLGDSALYLCASSFTGQGRQPQHFGDGTRLSIL.

This clone was seen a single time. This chain links TRBV19 with TRBJ1-3, with D uncertain. The V gene's germline CDR1 is LNHDA and CDR2 SQIVND (reference sequence). Between the trimmed V and J ends, which lost 10 bases and 0 bases, there was a span of 19 bases. This CDR3 spans 16 amino acids. In DNA, the CDR3 is TGTGCCACCACCCCCACCCGAGACTCCTCTGGAAACACCATATATTTT. It is translated as CATTPTRDSSGNTIYF.

The chain combines TRBV28 with TRBJ2-7; maybe TRBD2 (5 bases). Trimming left V 3 bases short and J 3 bases short, with 9 bases between. CDR1 MDHEN and CDR2 SYDVKM come from the germline V gene. CDR3 size: 13 residues. Here the CDR3 DNA reads TGTGCCAGCAGTTTGCCGGGAAACTACGAGCAGTACTTC. It specifies CASSLPGNYEQYF.

The chain joins TRBV7-9 to TRBJ2-3, with 7 bases matching TRBD1. The CDR3 covers 18 residues. Germline CDR1 SEHNR, CDR2 FQNEAQ (reference sequence). Unmatched junction bases numbered 10, after V lost 1 base and J lost 0 bases. The CDR3 DNA is TGTGCCAGCAGCTTAGTTGTATCCGGGACAGATAGCACAGATACGCAGTATTTT. It translates to CASSLVVSGTDSTDTQYF.

The sample holds one count of this clone. The genes are TRBV28 and TRBJ1-5; D unresolved. There are 15 residues in the CDR3. V shed 7 bases and J shed 2 bases, with 15 bases lying between them. Per the germline V gene, CDR1 is MDHEN and CDR2 is SYDVKM. The CDR3 DNA reads TGTGCCAGCACTTCAACAGCCCCTGGCAATCAGCCCCAGCATTTT. Residues: CASTSTAPGNQPQHF.

The rearrangement joins TRBV27 to TRBJ1-5; D is unclear. V was trimmed by 0 bases and J by 0 bases, leaving 9 bases between them. In germline, CDR1 is MNHEY, CDR2 SMNVEV (reference sequence). The CDR3 runs to 16 residues. The CDR3 DNA is TGTGCCAGCAGTTTATCTTGGGGAGGTAGCAATCAGCCCCAGCATTTT. It codes for CASSLSWGGSNQPQHF.

The chain combines TRBV9 with TRBJ2-5; D gene uncertain. The CDR3 extends over 15 amino acids. Looked up from germline, CDR1 is SGDLS and CDR2 is YYNGEE. With 4 bases removed from V and 4 bases from J, the gap between germline ends came to 17 bases. In DNA, the CDR3 is TGTGCCAGCAGCCCCCGAGCTGGGTCCCGAGAGACCCAGTACTTC. This gives the protein CASSPRAGSRETQYF.

In this sample, this clone turned up once. The chain has TRBV9 and TRBJ1-4, with 7 bases lining up with TRBD1. Germline loops: CDR1 SGDLS, CDR2 YYNGEE. V lost 3 bases, J lost 7 bases, and 6 bases stayed unmatched. This CDR3 is built from 14 residues. CDR3 residues: CASSARQGGEKLFF. The CDR3 region has the DNA TGTGCCAGCAGCGCCCGACAGGGCGGTGAAAAACTGTTTTTT. The full variable domain, its missing parts supplied by reference TRBV9 and TRBJ1-4, is DSGVTQTPKHLITATGQRVTLRCSPRSGDLSVYWYQQSLDQGLQFLIQYYNGEERAKGNILERFSAQQFPDLHSELNLSSLELGDSALYFCASSARQGGEKLFFGSGTQLSVL.

This rearrangement joins TRBV3-1 (or the pseudogene TRBV3-2) to TRBJ2-5, with D possibly TRBD2 on 6 matching bases. This CDR3 comprises 14 residues. Germline assignment: CDR1 LGHDT and CDR2 YNNKEL (reference sequence). The V end lost 3 bases, the J end lost 5 bases, and 13 bases lay between the germline ends. Written as DNA, the CDR3 is TGTGCCAGCAGCCAGCGGGGAGGTGGGGAGACCCAGTACTTC. It specifies CASSQRGGGETQYF.

In this sample, this clone turned up a few times. CDR3: CASSLGLGMTGELFF. DNA of the CDR3: TGTGCCAGCAGCCTCGGACTGGGGATGACCGGGGAGCTGTTTTTT. The rearrangement links TRBV11-3 to TRBJ2-2, with D possibly being TRBD2 (5 bases). The CDR3 runs to 15 residues. CDR1 is SGHNT, CDR2 YENEEA, per germline. The V end lost 5 bases, the J end lost 5 bases, and 15 bases lay between the germline ends.

CDR3 protein: CSVEGREGEQYF. DNA for the CDR3: TGCAGCGTTGAAGGACGGGAGGGAGAGCAGTACTTC. The rearrangement links TRBV29-1 to TRBJ2-7; TRBD2 matches 8 bases. This CDR3 has 12 amino acids. The V gene's germline CDR1 is SQVTM and CDR2 ANQGSEA. The V and J ends lost 1 base and 7 bases, in that order; junction bases with no gene match: 3.

This clone has a single count. V and J are TRBV10-1 and TRBJ2-7; perhaps D is TRBD1 or TRBD2 (5 bases each). Trimming shortened V by 3 bases and J by 4 bases, and 13 bases separated the two germline ends. Germline CDR1 reads WNHNN; CDR2 reads SYGVQD (reference sequence). This CDR3 is 14 amino acids long. The CDR3 DNA follows: TGCGCCAGCAGTGAAGGGACCGGCCTTTACGAGCAGTACTTC. It yields the protein CASSEGTGLYEQYF.

The V call is TRBV7-9, the J call TRBJ1-2; perhaps TRBD1 as D (6 bases). Germline V CDR1 and CDR2: SEHNR, FQNEAQ (reference sequence). CDR3 size: 15 residues. Trimming took 2 bases from V and 7 from J, leaving 17 bases between them. CDR3 loop: CASSLSLAGVAGYTF. In nucleotides, the CDR3 is TGTGCCAGCAGCTTAAGCCTCGCAGGGGTCGCTGGCTACACCTTC.

This sequence joins TRBV6-2 or TRBV6-3 and TRBJ1-5; 8 bases match TRBD1. V gave up 6 bases and J gave up 5 bases; unmatched junction bases: 9. This CDR3 is built from 15 residues. CDR1 and CDR2 from the germline V gene are MNHEY and SVGEGT. The CDR3 protein is CASSSIHRGYQPQHF. The DNA of the CDR3 is TGTGCCAGCAGCTCTATTCACAGGGGGTATCAGCCCCAGCATTTT.

V and J are TRBV4-3 and TRBJ2-7; D is ambiguous. Germline V gene sequence: CDR1 LGHNA, CDR2 YSLEER. The ends were cut back, 0 bases at V and 4 bases at J, with 7 bases in the middle. The CDR3 sequence is 13 residues long. CDR3 nucleotides: TGCGCCAGCAGCCAAGATCTGGGTTACGAGCAGTACTTC. It codes for CASSQDLGYEQYF.

The V and J genes are TRBV28 and TRBJ1-2; 7 bases line up with TRBD1. The CDR3 consists of 18 residues. Unmatched junction bases numbered 17, after V lost 7 bases and J lost 0 bases. Germline CDR1 is MDHEN and CDR2 is SYDVKM. CDR3: CASIKTGFSLLANYGYTF. CDR3 bases: TGTGCCAGCATCAAGACAGGGTTTTCTCTTCTAGCTAACTATGGCTACACCTTC.

The chain recombines TRBV4-3 with TRBJ1-2, with 9 nucleotides matching TRBD1. Germline values: CDR1 LGHNA, CDR2 YSLEER. With V trimmed by 3 bases and J by 4 bases, 9 bases remained unmatched. This CDR3 spans 16 amino acids. In DNA form, the CDR3 reads TGCGCCAGCAGCCAGGAAATCAGGGACAGGGTCTATGGCTACACCTTC. It encodes CASSQEIRDRVYGYTF.